The source of this TCR beta chain is a study of CD8 T cells in ankylosing spondylitis. The study's findings and limits: Typical of ankylosing spondylitis blood, it appeared, was a TCR beta motif of several highly homologous variants.

This clonotype was detected only once. Its target is not known. TCRdb processed the 5' RACE reads anew with MiXCR; each CDR3 protein has one entry. This sample has about 540,000 distinct CDR3 sequences; about 13% occur once, and the top ten carry around 6.8%. Between the trimmed V and J ends, which lost 0 bases and 6 bases, there was a span of 16 bases. The CDR3 runs to 15 residues. The sequence derives from a male donor with ankylosing spondylitis. The chain employs TRBV5-7 and TRBJ2-7, with D unresolved. TRBV5-7 is an ORF, with its function uncertain. Sequenced material: blood, either unsorted or a sorted T cell fraction (not recorded which). The CDR3 region has the DNA TGTGCCAGCAGCTTGGGGTCTTTACATCGCTCCGAGCAGTACTTC. It specifies CASSLGSLHRSEQYF.